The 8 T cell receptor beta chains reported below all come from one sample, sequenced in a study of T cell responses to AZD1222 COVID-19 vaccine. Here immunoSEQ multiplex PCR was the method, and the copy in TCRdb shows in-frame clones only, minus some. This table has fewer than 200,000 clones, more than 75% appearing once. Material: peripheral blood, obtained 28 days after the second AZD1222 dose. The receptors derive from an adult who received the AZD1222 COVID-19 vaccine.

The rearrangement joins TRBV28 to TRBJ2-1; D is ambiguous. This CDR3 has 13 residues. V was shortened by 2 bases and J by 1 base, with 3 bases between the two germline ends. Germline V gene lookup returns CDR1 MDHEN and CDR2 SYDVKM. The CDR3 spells CASSLGSYNEQFF. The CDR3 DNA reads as TGTGCCAGCAGTTTAGGGTCCTACAATGAGCAGTTCTTC.

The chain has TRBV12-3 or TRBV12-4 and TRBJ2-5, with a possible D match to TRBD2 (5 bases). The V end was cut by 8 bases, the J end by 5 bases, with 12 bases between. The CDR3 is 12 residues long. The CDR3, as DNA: TGTGCCAGCTCGGGCACGGGGGAGACCCAGTACTTC. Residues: CASSGTGETQYF.

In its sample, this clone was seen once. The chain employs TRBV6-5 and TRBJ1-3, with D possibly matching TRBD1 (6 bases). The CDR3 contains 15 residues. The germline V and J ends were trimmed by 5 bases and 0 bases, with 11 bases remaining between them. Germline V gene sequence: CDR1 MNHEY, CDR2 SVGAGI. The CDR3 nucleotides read TGTGCCAGCAGTATCTACAGGGCCTCTGGAAACACCATATATTTT. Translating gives CASSIYRASGNTIYF.

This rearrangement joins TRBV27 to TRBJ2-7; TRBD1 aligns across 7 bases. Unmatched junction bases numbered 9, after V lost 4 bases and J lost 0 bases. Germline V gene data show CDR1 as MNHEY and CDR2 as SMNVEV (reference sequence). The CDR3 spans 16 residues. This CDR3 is CASSSTGTVTSYEQYF. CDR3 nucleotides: TGTGCCAGCAGTTCAACCGGGACAGTGACCTCCTACGAGCAGTACTTC.

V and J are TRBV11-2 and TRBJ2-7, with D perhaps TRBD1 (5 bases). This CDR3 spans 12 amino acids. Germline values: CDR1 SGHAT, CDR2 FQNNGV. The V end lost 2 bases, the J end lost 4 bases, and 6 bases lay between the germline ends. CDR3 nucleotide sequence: TGTGCCAGCAGCTTACAGGGATACGAGCAGTACTTC. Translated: CASSLQGYEQYF. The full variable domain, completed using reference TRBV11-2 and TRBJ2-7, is EAGVAQSPRYKIIEKRQSVAFWCNPISGHATLYWYQQILGQGPKLLIQFQNNGVVDDSQLPKDRFSAERLKGVDSTLKIQPAKLEDSAVYLCASSLQGYEQYFGPGTRLTVT.

The CDR3 loop reads CASMSDSSYNEQFF. CDR3 DNA sequence: TGTGCCAGTATGAGCGACAGCTCCTACAATGAGCAGTTCTTC. V and J are TRBV19 and TRBJ2-1; D may be TRBD1 (5 bases). Per the germline V gene, CDR1 is LNHDA and CDR2 is SQIVND (reference sequence). This CDR3 contains 14 residues. Deletions cut 7 bases from V and 0 bases from J, with 10 bases between.

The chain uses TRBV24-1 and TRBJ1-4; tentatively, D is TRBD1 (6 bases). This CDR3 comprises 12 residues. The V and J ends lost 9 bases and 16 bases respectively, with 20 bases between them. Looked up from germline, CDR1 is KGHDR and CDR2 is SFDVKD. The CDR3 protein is CATQGSADGPFF. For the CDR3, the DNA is TGTGCCACCCAGGGGTCGGCAGATGGGCCGTTTTTT.

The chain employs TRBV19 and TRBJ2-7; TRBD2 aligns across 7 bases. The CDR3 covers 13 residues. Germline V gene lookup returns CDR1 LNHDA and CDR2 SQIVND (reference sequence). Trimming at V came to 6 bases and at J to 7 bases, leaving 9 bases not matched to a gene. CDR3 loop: CASSAQGGVEQYF. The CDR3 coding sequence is TGTGCCAGTAGCGCCCAGGGAGGGGTTGAGCAGTACTTC.